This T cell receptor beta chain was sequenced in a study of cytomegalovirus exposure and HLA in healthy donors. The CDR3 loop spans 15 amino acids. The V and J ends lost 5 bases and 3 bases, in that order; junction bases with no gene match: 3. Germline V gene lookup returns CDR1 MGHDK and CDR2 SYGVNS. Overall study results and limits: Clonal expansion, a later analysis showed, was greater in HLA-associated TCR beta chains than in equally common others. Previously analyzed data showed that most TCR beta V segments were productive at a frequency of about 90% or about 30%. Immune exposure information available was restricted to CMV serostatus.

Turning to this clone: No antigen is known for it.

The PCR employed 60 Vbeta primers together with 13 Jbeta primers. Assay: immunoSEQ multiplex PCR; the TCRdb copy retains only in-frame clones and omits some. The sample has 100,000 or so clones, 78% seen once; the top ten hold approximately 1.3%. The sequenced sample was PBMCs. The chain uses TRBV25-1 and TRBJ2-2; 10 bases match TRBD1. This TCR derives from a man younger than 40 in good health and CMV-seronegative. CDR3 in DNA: TGTGCCAGCAGTCCGGGACAGGGGCACACCGGGGAGCTGTTTTTT. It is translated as CASSPGQGHTGELFF.